This TCR beta chain originates from a study of T cell changes during pregnancy in multiple sclerosis (dated by TCRdb to about 2019). With regard to the full study: Changes in the T cell repertoire over the course of pregnancy were examined in this study in women with multiple sclerosis.

The library was prepared using the immunoSEQ multiplex PCR assay. The clones in this table, taken by TCRdb from immuneACCESS, are in-frame only. Not every clone is retained; where verified, under half of the shortfall comes from an unresolved V gene, and the cause of the rest is unknown. Present in this sample are around 44,000 clones, 88% of which were seen just once. More than 0.95% of the sample belongs to the ten largest clones. This clone was picked up a small number of times. No antigen is known for it. Base qualities are missing; no much larger clone stands one base away. The sequence came from a female donor with multiple sclerosis, enrolled in a pregnancy study. The sequenced sample was CD4+ T cells from peripheral blood mononuclear cells, obtained in the second trimester of pregnancy.

The CDR3 protein: CASSLASDNQPQHF. The DNA sequence is as follows: TGTGCCAGCAGCTTAGCGTCAGACAATCAGCCCCAGCATTTT. Recombination joined TRBV7-2 with TRBJ1-5; the D segment cannot be called with confidence. Spanning cysteine to phenylalanine, the CDR3 consists of 14 amino acids. The sequence is cut down to CDR3 DNA, 42 bases in frame from base 1. V loses 0 bases, J loses 3 bases, and the germline ends lie 6 bases apart. CDR1 SGHTA and CDR2 FQGNSA are derived from the germline V gene.